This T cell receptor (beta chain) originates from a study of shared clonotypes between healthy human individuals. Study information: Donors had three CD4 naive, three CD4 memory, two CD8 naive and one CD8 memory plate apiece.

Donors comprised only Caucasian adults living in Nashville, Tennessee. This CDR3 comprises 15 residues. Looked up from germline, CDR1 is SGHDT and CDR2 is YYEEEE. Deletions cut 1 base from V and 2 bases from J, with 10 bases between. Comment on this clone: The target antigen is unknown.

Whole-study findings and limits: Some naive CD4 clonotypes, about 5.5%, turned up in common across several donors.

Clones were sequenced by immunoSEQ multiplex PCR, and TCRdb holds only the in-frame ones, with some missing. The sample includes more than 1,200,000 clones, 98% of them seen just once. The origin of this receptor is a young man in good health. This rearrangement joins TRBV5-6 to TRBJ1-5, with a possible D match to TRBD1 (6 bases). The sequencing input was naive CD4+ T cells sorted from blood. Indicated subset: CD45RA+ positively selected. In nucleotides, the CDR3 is TGTGCCAGCAGCTTGATGACAGGAGGCAATCAGCCCCAGCATTTT. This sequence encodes CASSLMTGGNQPQHF.